Included here is one T cell receptor beta chain sequence, with context. Its specificity is unknown. Germline CDR1 is MNHEY and CDR2 is SVGAGI. There are 15 residues in the CDR3. V shed 7 bases and J 4 bases; nucleotides not matched to a gene: 7. This specimen belongs to a study of cytomegalovirus exposure and HLA in healthy donors. This PCR relied on a set of 60 Vbeta primers and 13 Jbeta primers. TCRdb keeps only in-frame clones here, not all; method: immunoSEQ multiplex PCR. This table holds under 150,000 clones, about four fifths found once. Study results and caveats: Overall, about 160 TCR beta chains were annotated as cytomegalovirus-associated. Apart from CMV serostatus, no immune exposure information was available.

The chain couples TRBV6-5 to TRBJ2-1, with 10 positions matching TRBD1. The receptor comes from a woman in her forties in good health and CMV-seronegative. The sample comprised PBMCs. Written as DNA, the CDR3 is TGTGCCAGCACAAGTGGGACAGGGGTGTACAATGAGCAGTTCTTC. As protein: CASTSGTGVYNEQFF.